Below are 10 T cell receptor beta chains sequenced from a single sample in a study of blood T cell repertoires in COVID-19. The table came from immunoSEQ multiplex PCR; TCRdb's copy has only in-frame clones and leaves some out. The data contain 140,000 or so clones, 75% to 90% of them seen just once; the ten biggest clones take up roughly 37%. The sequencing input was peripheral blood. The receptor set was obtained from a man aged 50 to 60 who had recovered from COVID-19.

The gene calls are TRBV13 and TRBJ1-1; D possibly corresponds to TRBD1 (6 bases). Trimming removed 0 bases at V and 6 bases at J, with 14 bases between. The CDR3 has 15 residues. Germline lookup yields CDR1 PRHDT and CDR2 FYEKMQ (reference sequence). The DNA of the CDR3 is TGTGCCAGCAGCTTAGGCTACCCACAGGGAGCTGAAGCTTTCTTT. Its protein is CASSLGYPQGAEAFF.

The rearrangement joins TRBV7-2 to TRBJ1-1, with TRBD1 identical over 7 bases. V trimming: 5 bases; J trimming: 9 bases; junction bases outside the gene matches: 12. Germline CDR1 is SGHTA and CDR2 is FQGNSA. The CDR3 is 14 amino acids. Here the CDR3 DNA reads TGTGCCAGCAGCCCTCCAACCATGACAGGGAAAGCTTTCTTT. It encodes CASSPPTMTGKAFF.

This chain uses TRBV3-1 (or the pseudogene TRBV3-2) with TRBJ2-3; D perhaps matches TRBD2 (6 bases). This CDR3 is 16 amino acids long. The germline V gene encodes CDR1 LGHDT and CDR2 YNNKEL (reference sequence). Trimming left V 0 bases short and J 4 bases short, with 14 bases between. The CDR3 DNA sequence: TGTGCCAGCAGCCAAGATATCGGGAGCATCGCAGATACGCAGTATTTT. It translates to CASSQDIGSIADTQYF.

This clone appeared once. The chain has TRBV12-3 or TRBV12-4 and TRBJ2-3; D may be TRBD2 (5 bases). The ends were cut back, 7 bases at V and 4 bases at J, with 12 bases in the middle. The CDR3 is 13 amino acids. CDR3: CASNRGRADTQYF. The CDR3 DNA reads TGTGCCAGCAACCGAGGGCGGGCAGATACGCAGTATTTT.

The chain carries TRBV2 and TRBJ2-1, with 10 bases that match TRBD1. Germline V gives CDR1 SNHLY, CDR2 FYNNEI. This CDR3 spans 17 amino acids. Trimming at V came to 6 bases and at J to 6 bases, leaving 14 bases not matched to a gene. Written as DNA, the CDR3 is TGTGCCAGCAGCCAAAACCACGGGACAGGGGCCAGCAATGAGCAGTTCTTC. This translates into CASSQNHGTGASNEQFF.

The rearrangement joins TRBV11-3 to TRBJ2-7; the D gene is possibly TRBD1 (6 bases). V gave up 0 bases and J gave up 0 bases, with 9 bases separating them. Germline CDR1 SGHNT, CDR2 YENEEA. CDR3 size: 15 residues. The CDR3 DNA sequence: TGTGCCAGCAGCTTAGATGGACAGCTCTCCTACGAGCAGTACTTC. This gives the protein CASSLDGQLSYEQYF.

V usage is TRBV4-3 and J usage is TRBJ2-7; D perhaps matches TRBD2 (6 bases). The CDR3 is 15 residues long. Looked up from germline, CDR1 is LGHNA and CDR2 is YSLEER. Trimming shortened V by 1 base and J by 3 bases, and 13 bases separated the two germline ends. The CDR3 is CASSQGMGGVYEQYF. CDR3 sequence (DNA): TGCGCCAGCAGCCAAGGTATGGGGGGTGTCTACGAGCAGTACTTC.

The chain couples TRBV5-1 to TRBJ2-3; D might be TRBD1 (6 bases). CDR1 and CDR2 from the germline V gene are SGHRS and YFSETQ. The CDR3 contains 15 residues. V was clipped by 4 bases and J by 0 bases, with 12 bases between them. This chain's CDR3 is CASSITGSSTDTQYF. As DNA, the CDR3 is TGCGCCAGCAGCATCACAGGGTCGAGCACAGATACGCAGTATTTT. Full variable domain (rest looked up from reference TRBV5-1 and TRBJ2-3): KAGVTQTPRYLIKTRGQQVTLSCSPISGHRSVSWYQQTPGQGLQFLFEYFSETQRNKGNFPGRFSGRQFSNSRSEMNVSTLELGDSALYLCASSITGSSTDTQYFGPGTRLTVL.

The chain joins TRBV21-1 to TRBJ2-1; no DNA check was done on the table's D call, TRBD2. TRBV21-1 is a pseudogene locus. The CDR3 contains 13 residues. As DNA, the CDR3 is TGTGCCAGCAGCACCCCTAGCACGTATGAGCAGTTCTTC. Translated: CASSTPSTYEQFF.

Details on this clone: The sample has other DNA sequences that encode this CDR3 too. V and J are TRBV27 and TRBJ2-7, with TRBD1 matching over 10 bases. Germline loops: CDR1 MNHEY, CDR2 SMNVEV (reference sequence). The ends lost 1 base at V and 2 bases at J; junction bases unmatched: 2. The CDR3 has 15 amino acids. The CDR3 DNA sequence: TGTGCCAGCAGTTTATTAGGACAGGGGGCCTACGAGCAGTACTTC. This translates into CASSLLGQGAYEQYF.